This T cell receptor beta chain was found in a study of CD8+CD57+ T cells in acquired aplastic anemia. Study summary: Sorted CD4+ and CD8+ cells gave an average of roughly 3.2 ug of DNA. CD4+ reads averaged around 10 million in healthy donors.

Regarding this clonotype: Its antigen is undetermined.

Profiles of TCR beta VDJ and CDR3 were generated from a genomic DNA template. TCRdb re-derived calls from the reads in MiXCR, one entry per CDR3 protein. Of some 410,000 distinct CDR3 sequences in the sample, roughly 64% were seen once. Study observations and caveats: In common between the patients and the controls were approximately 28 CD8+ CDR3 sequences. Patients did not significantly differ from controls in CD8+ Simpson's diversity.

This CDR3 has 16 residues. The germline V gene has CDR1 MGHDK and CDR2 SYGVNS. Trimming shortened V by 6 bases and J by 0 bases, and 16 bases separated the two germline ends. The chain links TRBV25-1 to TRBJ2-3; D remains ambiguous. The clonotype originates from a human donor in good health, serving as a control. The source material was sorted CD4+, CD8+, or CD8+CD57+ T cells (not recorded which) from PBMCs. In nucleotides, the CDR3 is TGTGCCAGCAGCTCCGCCGACTTACAGAGCACAGATACGCAGTATTTT. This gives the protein CASSSADLQSTDTQYF.